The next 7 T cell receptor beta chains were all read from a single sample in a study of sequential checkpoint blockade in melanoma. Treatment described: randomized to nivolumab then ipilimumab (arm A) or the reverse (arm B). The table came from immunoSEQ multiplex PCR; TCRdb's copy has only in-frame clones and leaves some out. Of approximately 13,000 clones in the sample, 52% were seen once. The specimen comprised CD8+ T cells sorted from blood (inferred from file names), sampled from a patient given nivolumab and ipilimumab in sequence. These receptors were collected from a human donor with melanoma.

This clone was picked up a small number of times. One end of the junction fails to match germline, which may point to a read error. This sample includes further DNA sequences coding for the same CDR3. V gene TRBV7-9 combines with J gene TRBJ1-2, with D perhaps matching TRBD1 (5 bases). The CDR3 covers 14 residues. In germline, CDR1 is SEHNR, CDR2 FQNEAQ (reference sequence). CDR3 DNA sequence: TGCGCCAGCAGCCAATGGAGCGCAGGGCTTGGCTACACCTTC. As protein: CASSQWSAGLGYTF.

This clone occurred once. The CDR3 is CSAGDRGEQYF. The CDR3 DNA sequence: TGCAGCGCCGGCGACAGGGGGGAGCAGTACTTC. The chain has TRBV29-1 and TRBJ2-7; 9 bases are shared with TRBD1. V gave up 7 bases and J gave up 7 bases; unmatched junction bases: 5. The CDR3 contains 11 residues. Germline CDR1 SQVTM, CDR2 ANQGSEA.

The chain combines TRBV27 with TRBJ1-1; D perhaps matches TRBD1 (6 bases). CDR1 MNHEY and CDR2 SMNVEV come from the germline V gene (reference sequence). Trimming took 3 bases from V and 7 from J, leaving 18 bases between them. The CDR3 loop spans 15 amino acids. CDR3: CASSLNRDLPGEAFF. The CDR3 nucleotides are TGTGCCAGCAGTTTGAACAGGGATCTTCCCGGTGAAGCTTTCTTT.

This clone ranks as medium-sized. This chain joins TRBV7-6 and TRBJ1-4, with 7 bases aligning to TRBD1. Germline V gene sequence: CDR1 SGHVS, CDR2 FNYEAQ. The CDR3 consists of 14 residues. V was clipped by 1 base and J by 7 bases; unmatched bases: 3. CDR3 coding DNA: TGTGCCAGCAGCTTAGATCCAGGGGGTGAAAAACTGTTTTTT. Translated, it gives CASSLDPGGEKLFF.

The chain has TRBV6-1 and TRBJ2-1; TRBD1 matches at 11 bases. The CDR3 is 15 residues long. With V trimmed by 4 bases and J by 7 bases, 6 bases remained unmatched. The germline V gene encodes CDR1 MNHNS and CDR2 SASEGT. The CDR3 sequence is CASSVGQGAANEQFF. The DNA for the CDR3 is TGTGCCAGCAGTGTCGGACAGGGGGCTGCTAATGAGCAGTTCTTC.

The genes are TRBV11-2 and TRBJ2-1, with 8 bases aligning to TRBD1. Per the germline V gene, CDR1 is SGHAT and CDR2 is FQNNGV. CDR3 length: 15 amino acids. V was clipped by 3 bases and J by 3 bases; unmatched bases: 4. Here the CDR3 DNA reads TGTGCCAGCAGCTTCACAGGGGGTGGCTACAATGAGCAGTTCTTC. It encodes CASSFTGGGYNEQFF.

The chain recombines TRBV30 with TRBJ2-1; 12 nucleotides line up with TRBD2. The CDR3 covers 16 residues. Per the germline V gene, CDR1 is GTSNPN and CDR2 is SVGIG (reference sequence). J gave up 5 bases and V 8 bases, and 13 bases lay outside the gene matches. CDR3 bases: TGTGCCCGGGGCACCGGGACTAGCGGGTCCCACAATGAGCAGTTCTTC. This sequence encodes CARGTGTSGSHNEQFF. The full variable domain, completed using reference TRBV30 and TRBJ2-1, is SQTIHQWPATLVQPVGSPLSLECTVEGTSNPNLYWYRQAAGRGLQLLFYSVGIGQISSEVPQNLSASRPQDRQFILSSKKLLLSDSGFYLCARGTGTSGSHNEQFFGPGTRLTVL.